This T cell receptor beta chain originates from a study of blood T cell repertoires in COVID-19. Study summary: The samples span acute and convalescent COVID-19 from the United States, Italy and Spain. From T cells, B-cell-depleted T cells, or PBMCs came the material, which was cDNA or gDNA.

Between the trimmed V and J ends, which lost 4 bases and 9 bases, there was a span of 19 bases. The CDR3 has 15 amino acids. In germline, CDR1 is SNHLY, CDR2 FYNNEI. As handled by the study authors: Nucleated cell counts were estimated from reference gene primer amplification. Libraries were prepared by immunoSEQ multiplex PCR; TCRdb keeps only in-frame clonotypes and omits some of them. From that table come the V and J calls and clone size; the DNA was used to work out D and trimming. The sample has 45,000 to 50,000 clones, roughly 84% seen once. The V and J genes are TRBV2 and TRBJ1-5; D gene uncertain. The sequence was collected from an older woman with acute or convalescent COVID-19. The source material was peripheral blood. The CDR3, as DNA: TGTGCCAGCAGTGGGGGAGGGCAGGCGAATGGGCCCCAGCATTTT. Translated, it gives CASSGGGQANGPQHF.